This entry concerns a single T cell receptor beta chain. This clone's antigen is unknown. It has no much larger one-base neighbor in the sample; base qualities were not kept. These data come from a study of blood T cell repertoires in COVID-19 (dated by TCRdb to about 2020). Background on the whole study: The collaborator samples originated in the United States, Italy and Spain and spanned the acute and convalescent phases of COVID-19. The material from the prospective study consisted of cDNA or gDNA derived from T cells, B-cell-depleted T cells, or PBMCs. Deeply sampled blood TCRbeta repertoires from subjects exposed to, actively infected with, or recovered from COVID-19 were included in the dataset. The repertoires were released in a freely available public database intended as a resource for research on the immune response to SARS-CoV-2. The samples were drawn from the first 160 participants of the ongoing ImmuneRACE study and from over 950 subjects provided by 6 global collaborators. A de-identified subject ID, COVID-19 status, age in years and sex were almost always included in the sample metadata. Where available, HLA class I and class II types were obtained from metadata supplied by the sample provider rather than from assay-based typing. What the study reported, not specific to this receptor: How much clinical and demographic metadata was included differed by source and by participant, and the metadata was provided uncurated.

Collaborating institutions collected whole blood in K2EDTA tubes following their own protocols. For TCRbeta analysis, collaborators shipped samples as frozen whole blood, isolated PBMCs, or DNA extracted from either of those sample types. CDR1 is given as MNHEY and CDR2 as SVGAGI, both from the germline V gene. V and J are trimmed by 7 bases and 6 bases, and the gene matches miss 10 bases of the junction. The CDR3 covers 14 residues, taking in both the cysteine and the phenylalanine. Only CDR3 DNA remains: 42 bases, in frame from the first base. The immunoSEQ Assay, a bias-controlled multiplex PCR, was used to amplify TCRbeta CDR3 regions from genomic DNA. Turning to the authors' computational methods: Within the assay, amplification of reference gene primers was used to estimate how many nucleated cells each sample contained. To quantify the absolute abundance of each unique TCRbeta CDR3 rearrangement, sequence reads were collapsed and filtered. Productive Simpson clonality was computed per sample as the square root of Simpson's diversity index over productive rearrangements. Sourced from immuneACCESS, this table was stored by TCRdb with only in-frame sequences that have V and J called. A share of the clones is absent; for the studies checked, an unresolved V gene accounts for under half, and the remainder has no known explanation. V, J and clone size are taken as reported in that table, and D and trimming were inferred from the DNA itself. The sample yields under 80,000 clones; about 78% were counted once. The top ten constitute approximately 21% of the sample.

The receptor was isolated from a man older than 75 with active or convalescent COVID-19. The source material was peripheral blood. Recombination connected TRBV6-5 to TRBJ1-1; 8 bases in between match TRBD1. The DNA reads as follows: TGTGCCAGCACCTCTGGACAGGGAGAGGCTGAAGCTTTCTTT. It is translated as CASTSGQGEAEAFF.